Listed here is a single T cell receptor (beta chain). What it binds is not known. The CDR3 runs to 17 residues. J gave up 4 bases and V 2 bases, and 10 bases lay outside the gene matches. The germline CDR1 and CDR2 sequences are MNHEY and SVGEGT. This sample is part of a study of T cell responses to AZD1222 COVID-19 vaccine. Produced via immunoSEQ multiplex PCR; TCRdb's table is partial and in-frame only. This table holds more than 120,000 clones, about 90% found once. General study results and limits: Females made up more of the donors, who were largely white British, and clonal diversity may have come out too low. Repertoires were collected only later (after the peak T cell response had occurred). Close to half of all spike-specific TCRs reportedly target regions of the variants that are unmutated.

The V gene is TRBV6-2 or TRBV6-3, the J gene TRBJ2-3; 9 bases agree with TRBD2. Specimen: peripheral blood, collected 28 days after the second AZD1222 dose. This receptor was identified in an adult who received the AZD1222 COVID-19 vaccine. The CDR3 nucleotides are TGTGCCAGCAGTTACCTCACCGGGGCGGGAGGGCCAGATACGCAGTATTTT. It encodes CASSYLTGAGGPDTQYF.